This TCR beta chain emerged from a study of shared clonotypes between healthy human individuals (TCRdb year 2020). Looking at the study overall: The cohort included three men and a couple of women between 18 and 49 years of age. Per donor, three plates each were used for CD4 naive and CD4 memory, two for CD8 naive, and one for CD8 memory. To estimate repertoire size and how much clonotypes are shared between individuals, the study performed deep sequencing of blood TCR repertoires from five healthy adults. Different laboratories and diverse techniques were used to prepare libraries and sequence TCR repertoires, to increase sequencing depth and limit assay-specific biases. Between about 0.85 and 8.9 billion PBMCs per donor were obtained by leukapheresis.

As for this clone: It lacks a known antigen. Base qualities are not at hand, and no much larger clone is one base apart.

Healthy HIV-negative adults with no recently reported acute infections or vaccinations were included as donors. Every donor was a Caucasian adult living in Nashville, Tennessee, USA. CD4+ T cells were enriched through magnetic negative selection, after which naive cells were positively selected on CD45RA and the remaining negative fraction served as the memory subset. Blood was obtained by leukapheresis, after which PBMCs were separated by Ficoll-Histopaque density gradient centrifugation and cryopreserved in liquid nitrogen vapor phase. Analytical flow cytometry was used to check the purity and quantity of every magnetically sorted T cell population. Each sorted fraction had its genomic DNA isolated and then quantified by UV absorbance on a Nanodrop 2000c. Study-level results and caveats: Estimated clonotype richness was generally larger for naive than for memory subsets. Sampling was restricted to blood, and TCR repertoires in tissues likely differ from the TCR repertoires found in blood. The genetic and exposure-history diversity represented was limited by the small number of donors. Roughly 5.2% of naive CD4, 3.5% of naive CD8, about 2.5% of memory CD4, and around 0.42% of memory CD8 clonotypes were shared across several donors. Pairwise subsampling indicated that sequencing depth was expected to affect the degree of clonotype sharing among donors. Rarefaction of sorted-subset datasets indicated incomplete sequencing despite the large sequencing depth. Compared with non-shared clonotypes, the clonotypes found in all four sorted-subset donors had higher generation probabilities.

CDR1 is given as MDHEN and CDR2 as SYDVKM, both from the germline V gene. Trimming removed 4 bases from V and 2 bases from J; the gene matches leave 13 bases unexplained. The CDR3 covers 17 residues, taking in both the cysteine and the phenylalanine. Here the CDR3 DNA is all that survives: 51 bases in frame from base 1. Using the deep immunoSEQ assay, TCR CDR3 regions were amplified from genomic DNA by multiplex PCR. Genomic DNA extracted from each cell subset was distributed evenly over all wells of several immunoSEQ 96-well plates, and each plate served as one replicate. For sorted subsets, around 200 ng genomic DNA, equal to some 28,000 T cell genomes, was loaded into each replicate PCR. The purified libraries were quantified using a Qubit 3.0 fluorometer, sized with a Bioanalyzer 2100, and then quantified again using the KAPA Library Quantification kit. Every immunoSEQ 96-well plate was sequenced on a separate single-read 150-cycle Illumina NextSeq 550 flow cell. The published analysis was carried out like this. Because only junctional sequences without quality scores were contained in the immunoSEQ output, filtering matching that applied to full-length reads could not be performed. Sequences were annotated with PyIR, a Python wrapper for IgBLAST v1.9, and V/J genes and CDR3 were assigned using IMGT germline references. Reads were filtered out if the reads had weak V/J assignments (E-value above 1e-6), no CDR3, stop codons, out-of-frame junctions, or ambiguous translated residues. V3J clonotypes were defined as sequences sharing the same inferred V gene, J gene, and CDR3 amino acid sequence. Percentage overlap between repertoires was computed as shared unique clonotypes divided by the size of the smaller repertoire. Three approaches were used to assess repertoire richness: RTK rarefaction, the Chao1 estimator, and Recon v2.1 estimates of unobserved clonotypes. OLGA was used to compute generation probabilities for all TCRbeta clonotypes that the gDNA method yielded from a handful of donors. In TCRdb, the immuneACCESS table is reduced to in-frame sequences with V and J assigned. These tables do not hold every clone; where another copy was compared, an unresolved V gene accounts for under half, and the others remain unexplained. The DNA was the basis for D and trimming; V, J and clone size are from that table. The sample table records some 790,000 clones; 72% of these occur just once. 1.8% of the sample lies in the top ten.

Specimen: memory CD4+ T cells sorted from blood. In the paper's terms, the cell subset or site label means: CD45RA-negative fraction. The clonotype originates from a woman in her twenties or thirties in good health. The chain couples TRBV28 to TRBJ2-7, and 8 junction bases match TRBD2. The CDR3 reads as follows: CASSSSPFSGIPYEQYF. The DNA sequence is TGTGCCAGCAGTTCCTCGCCTTTTAGCGGGATACCCTACGAGCAGTACTTC.